These 3 T cell receptor beta chains were all obtained from the same sample, sequenced in a study of T cell repertoires in cytomegalovirus infection (dated by TCRdb to the late 2010s). The run used an Illumina HiSeq 1500. TCRdb took the public reads, trimmed them with fastp at Q25, ran MiXCR for clone calling and kept in-frame beta chains. Under each unique CDR3 protein, matching rows form one entry showing the most common genes and DNA. The sample table contains some 270,000 distinct CDR3 sequences; only one count was recorded for approximately 15% of them. The leading ten clones occupy less than 60% of the sample. The sample consisted of CD8+ T cells from PBMCs. The source of these receptors is a human donor in good health (CMV status not recorded). Some clones in this sample may be carry-over from other donors' samples.

The CDR3 sequence is CASSLEVRRIDQETQYF. The DNA of the CDR3 is TGTGCCAGCAGCTTAGAAGTCCGAAGGATTGACCAAGAGACCCAGTACTTC. The chain uses TRBV7-9 and TRBJ2-5; D remains unclear. The CDR3 is made up of 17 amino acids. V lost 1 base and J 0 bases, leaving 15 bases between the germline ends. The germline V gene encodes CDR1 SEHNR and CDR2 FQNEAQ (reference sequence).

This clonotype has at least ten counts. The V gene is TRBV7-6, the J gene TRBJ2-7; weak D call: TRBD1 (6 bases). The germline V and J ends were trimmed by 0 bases and 2 bases, with 14 bases remaining between them. This CDR3 has 16 amino acids. CDR1 is SGHVS and CDR2 is FNYEAQ in the germline V gene. The CDR3 coding sequence is TGTGCCAGCAGCTTAGCGACAGGTTTACAAGCCTACGAGCAGTACTTC. Its protein product is CASSLATGLQAYEQYF.

This clonotype was counted between two and nine times. V and J are TRBV12-3 or TRBV12-4 and TRBJ1-4, with D maybe TRBD1 (5 bases). The germline V and J ends were trimmed by 5 bases and 7 bases, with 11 bases remaining between them. This CDR3 has 13 residues. CDR3 nucleotide sequence: TGTGCCAGCAGTACCGAGACAGCTGAAAAACTGTTTTTT. It encodes CASSTETAEKLFF.